These 11 T cell receptor beta chains were all obtained from the same sample, sequenced in a study of blood T cells in healthy people across ages (dated by TCRdb to about 2015). The library came from 5' RACE. The run used an Illumina HiSeq 2500. A second PCR of about 6 to 11 cycles was performed with a sample-barcoded 5' primer and a J-beta primer mix. TCRdb handled the public reads itself, with Q25 trimming in fastp and clone calling in MiXCR, and kept productive beta chains. Rows merge per CDR3 protein into single entries with the most common DNA and genes. The sample has about 970,000 distinct CDR3 sequences on record, approximately 50% of them singletons. The ten largest clones take up around 21% of the sample. The sample comprised blood. These receptors came from a woman in her sixties or seventies in good health.

The chain links TRBV12-3 or TRBV12-4 to TRBJ1-5; D unclear. CDR3 length equals 15 residues. Deletions cut 5 bases from V and 4 bases from J, with 15 bases between. CDR3 bases: TGTGCCAGCAGTCCCGGAGACACCAATAATCAGCCCCAGCATTTT. It yields the protein CASSPGDTNNQPQHF.

CDR3 amino acids: CASTKLTGELFF. The CDR3 nucleotides are TGTGCCAGCACAAAACTCACCGGGGAGCTGTTTTTT. The chain links TRBV6-2 or TRBV6-3 to TRBJ2-2, with unresolved D. V lost 7 bases, J lost 4 bases, and 7 bases lay in between. Germline V gene lookup returns CDR1 MNHEY and CDR2 SVGEGT. The CDR3 loop spans 12 amino acids.

This chain uses TRBV3-1 with TRBJ2-3, with 9 bases identical to TRBD2. The V gene end was trimmed by 5 bases and the J gene end by 3 bases; junction bases not matched to a gene: 12. Looked up from germline, CDR1 is LGHDT and CDR2 is YNNKEL (reference sequence). This CDR3 contains 17 residues. The CDR3, as DNA: TGTGCCAGCAGCGGGACTAGAGCGGGAGGAGGTACAGATACGCAGTATTTT. As protein: CASSGTRAGGGTDTQYF.

This chain connects TRBV7-9 to TRBJ2-3; D perhaps matches TRBD2 (7 bases). CDR1 and CDR2 (germline): SEHNR, FQNEAQ (reference sequence). CDR3 size: 16 residues. V lost 5 bases to trimming and J lost 0 bases, with 15 bases between them. This CDR3 reads CASSLRAGHSTDTQYF. The CDR3 nucleotides are TGTGCCAGCAGCCTCAGAGCGGGACATAGCACAGATACGCAGTATTTT.

V usage is TRBV4-2 and J usage is TRBJ2-7, with D perhaps given as TRBD1 or TRBD2 (5 bases each). Deletions cut 3 bases from V and 6 bases from J, with 18 bases between. The germline V gene encodes CDR1 LGHNA and CDR2 YNFKEQ. CDR3 length: 15 amino acids. CDR3 sequence: CASSQAQWDPAEQYF. For the CDR3, the DNA is TGTGCCAGCAGCCAGGCCCAATGGGACCCCGCCGAGCAGTACTTC.

The genes are TRBV4-3 and TRBJ2-2; possibly TRBD2 for D (6 bases). Germline CDR1 reads LGHNA; CDR2 reads YSLEER. V was trimmed by 1 base and J by 6 bases, leaving 15 bases between them. This CDR3 region has 16 residues. In DNA form, the CDR3 reads TGCGCCAGCAGCCAAGGTGGGGGGTTGATGGCCGGGGAGCTGTTTTTT. Residues: CASSQGGGLMAGELFF.

The chain recombines TRBV7-9 with TRBJ2-3; a weak D match, TRBD1 (5 bases). The germline V gene has CDR1 SEHNR and CDR2 FQNEAQ (reference sequence). The V gene lost 4 bases and the J gene lost 4 bases, with 18 bases spanning the gap. The CDR3 totals 16 residues. In DNA form, the CDR3 reads TGTGCCAGCAGCTCCACACCAGGGATAATCGCAGATACGCAGTATTTT. It yields the protein CASSSTPGIIADTQYF.

This sequence joins TRBV29-1 and TRBJ2-7; 7 nucleotides line up with TRBD2. CDR1 SQVTM and CDR2 ANQGSEA come from the germline V gene. This CDR3 has 14 amino acids. Unmatched junction bases numbered 13, after V lost 4 bases and J lost 7 bases. The CDR3 spells CSVVREGVWGEQYF. DNA for the CDR3: TGCAGCGTTGTCAGGGAGGGCGTTTGGGGGGAGCAGTACTTC.

This sequence joins TRBV5-1 and TRBJ2-3; possibly TRBD1 or TRBD2 for D (5 bases each). The germline V and J ends were trimmed by 4 bases and 2 bases, with 14 bases remaining between them. The CDR3 contains 15 residues. CDR1 is SGHRS, CDR2 YFSETQ, per germline. CDR3 nucleotides: TGCGCCAGCAGCGAGTGGGGACCTAACACAGATACGCAGTATTTT. It is translated as CASSEWGPNTDTQYF.

J is TRBJ1-5 and V is TRBV30; D is ambiguous. V shed 2 bases and J shed 2 bases, with 10 bases lying between them. The CDR3 consists of 14 residues. Germline CDR1 and CDR2: GTSNPN and SVGIG (reference sequence). The CDR3 DNA reads TGTGCCTGGAGTATAGGGCTGCGCAATCAGCCCCAGCATTTT. It specifies CAWSIGLRNQPQHF.

This clonotype was picked up a small number of times. The chain links TRBV20-1 to TRBJ2-1; 13 bases fit TRBD2. Germline loops: CDR1 DFQATT, CDR2 SNEGSKA (reference sequence). With 1 base clipped from V and 9 bases from J, the junction kept 9 bases outside the gene matches. The CDR3 covers 16 residues. This chain's CDR3 is CSARGAGTSGIGEQFF. DNA for the CDR3: TGCAGTGCTAGAGGTGCCGGGACTAGCGGGATCGGTGAGCAGTTCTTC.